This entry lists 2 T cell receptor beta chains sequenced from one sample in a study of cytomegalovirus exposure and HLA in healthy donors. This PCR relied on a set of 60 Vbeta primers and 13 Jbeta primers. Assay: immunoSEQ multiplex PCR; the TCRdb copy retains only in-frame clones and omits some. Its clone listing holds some 96,000 clones. The specimen was PBMCs. The receptors were gathered from a woman aged 25 to 39 in good health and CMV-seronegative.

The genes are TRBV5-4 and TRBJ1-1; a weak D match, TRBD1 (5 bases). Germline V gene data show CDR1 as SGHNT and CDR2 as YYREEE (reference sequence). The CDR3 extends over 12 amino acids. Trimming stripped 0 bases from V and 10 bases from J, with 10 bases between. The CDR3 bases are TGTGCCAGCAGCTTGGTCGGGGGGGGAGCTTTCTTT. The encoded protein is CASSLVGGGAFF.

The gene calls are TRBV10-3 and TRBJ2-7; 7 nucleotides line up with TRBD1. This CDR3 comprises 13 residues. Germline V lookup: CDR1 ENHRY, CDR2 SYGVKD. With V trimmed by 11 bases and J by 2 bases, 9 bases remained unmatched. Written as DNA, the CDR3 is TGTGCCTTTCACAGGGGAAGCCCCTACGAGCAGTACTTC. This sequence encodes CAFHRGSPYEQYF.